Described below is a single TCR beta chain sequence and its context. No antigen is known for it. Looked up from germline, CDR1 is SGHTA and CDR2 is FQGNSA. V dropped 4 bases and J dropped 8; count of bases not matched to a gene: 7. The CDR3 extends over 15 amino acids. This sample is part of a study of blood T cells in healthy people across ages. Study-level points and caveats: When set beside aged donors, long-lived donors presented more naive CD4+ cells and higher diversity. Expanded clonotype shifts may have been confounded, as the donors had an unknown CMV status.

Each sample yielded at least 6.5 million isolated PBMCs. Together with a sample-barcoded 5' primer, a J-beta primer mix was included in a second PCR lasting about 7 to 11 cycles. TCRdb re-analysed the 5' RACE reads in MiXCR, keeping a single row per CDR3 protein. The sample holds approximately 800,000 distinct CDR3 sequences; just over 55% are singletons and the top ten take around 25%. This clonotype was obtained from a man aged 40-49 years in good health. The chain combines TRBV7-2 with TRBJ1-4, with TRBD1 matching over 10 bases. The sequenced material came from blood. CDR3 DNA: TGTGCCAGCAGCTCCGCCGGGACAGGGGAAGAAAAACTGTTTTTT. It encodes CASSSAGTGEEKLFF.